This T cell receptor (beta chain) is drawn from a study of CD8+CD57+ T cells in acquired aplastic anemia. Genomic DNA constituted the template upon which TCR beta VDJ and CDR3 profiling was performed. TCRdb recomputed calls from the reads with MiXCR, one row per CDR3 protein. The data hold 80,000 to 100,000 distinct CDR3 sequences, with approximately 73% observed a single time. In germline, CDR1 is DFQATT, CDR2 SNEGSKA (reference sequence). The CDR3 consists of 12 residues. Trimming removed 3 bases from V and 8 bases from J; junction bases left unmatched: 2. Individuals selected for sequencing had exhibited CD8+CD57+ cell expansion on flow cytometry.

V usage is TRBV20-1 and J usage is TRBJ1-4, with 8 bases matching TRBD1. The sequence derives from a human donor with aplastic anemia. Sequencing was done on a sample of sorted CD4+, CD8+, or CD8+CD57+ T cells (not recorded which) from PBMCs. The CDR3 nucleotides read TGCAGTGCTAGGACAGGGGAAGAAAAACTGTTTTTT. Its protein product is CSARTGEEKLFF.